The 16 T cell receptor beta chains in this list originate from one sample, sequenced in a study of response to subunit inactivated influenza vaccine. Each CDR3 protein gets one entry after TCRdb re-called the RT-PCR reads with MiXCR. This sample has roughly 150,000 distinct CDR3 sequences, with roughly a tenth found just once. The source material was non-naive T cells sorted from PBMCs, sampled 35 to 45 days after vaccination. The receptors were gathered from a man over 45 who received an inactivated influenza vaccine.

The count of this clonotype is one. The CDR3 reads CASSLAAGGVEQYF. The DNA of the CDR3 is TGTGCCAGCAGCTTAGCGGCGGGAGGGGTCGAGCAGTACTTC. The chain is built from TRBV7-6 and TRBJ2-7, with 9 bases lining up with TRBD2. The CDR3 extends over 14 amino acids. V trimming: 0 bases; J trimming: 6 bases; junction bases outside the gene matches: 3. Germline assignment: CDR1 SGHVS and CDR2 FNYEAQ.

The chain employs TRBV6-5 and TRBJ2-2, with 7 bases that match TRBD2. The CDR3 is made up of 16 amino acids. V lost 2 bases and J lost 4; bases outside the gene matches: 7. Germline CDR1 and CDR2: MNHEY and SVGAGI. For the CDR3, the DNA is TGTGCCAGCAGTTACGTTCGCGGGAGTGGCACCGGGGAGCTGTTTTTT. It specifies CASSYVRGSGTGELFF.

Here the CDR3 reads CASSQGIGNYGYTF. The CDR3 DNA reads TGTGCCAGCAGCCAAGGGATAGGGAACTATGGCTACACCTTC. The V call is TRBV4-2, the J call TRBJ1-2; D remains unclear. Germline V lookup: CDR1 LGHNA, CDR2 YNFKEQ. The CDR3 spans 14 residues. V was cut by 1 base and J by 2 bases, with 8 bases left in between.

This clonotype was seen a handful of times. The V gene is TRBV20-1, the J gene TRBJ2-3, with 8 bases matching TRBD2. This CDR3 is 16 amino acids long. V shed 5 bases and J 3 bases; nucleotides not matched to a gene: 13. From germline, CDR1 is DFQATT and CDR2 SNEGSKA (reference sequence). This CDR3 is CSAQESGSGGTDTQYF. The CDR3 DNA reads TGCAGTGCTCAGGAAAGCGGGAGTGGGGGTACAGATACGCAGTATTTT.

This clonotype has just a few counts. The V gene is TRBV20-1, the J gene TRBJ1-6; tentatively, D is TRBD1 (6 bases). The germline V gene encodes CDR1 DFQATT and CDR2 SNEGSKA (reference sequence). The CDR3 extends over 13 amino acids. V gave up 6 bases and J gave up 2 bases, with 8 bases separating them. This CDR3 is CSARGPYNSPLHF. The CDR3 coding sequence is TGCAGTGCCAGGGGTCCCTATAATTCACCCCTCCACTTT.

This clonotype was seen more than once but under ten times. The chain carries TRBV14 and TRBJ2-2, with TRBD2 matching over 12 bases. After removal of 5 bases from V and 0 bases from J, the junction contained 4 bases not matched to a gene. Germline V gene sequence: CDR1 SGHDN, CDR2 FVKESK. This CDR3 is 17 amino acids long. Here the CDR3 reads CASSGTSGLANTGELFF. The CDR3 coding sequence is TGTGCCAGCAGCGGGACTAGCGGGCTAGCGAACACCGGGGAGCTGTTTTTT.

The V and J genes are TRBV28 and TRBJ2-1, with TRBD2 matching over 8 bases. Germline CDR1 and CDR2: MDHEN and SYDVKM. Trimming removed 5 bases from V and 5 bases from J; junction bases left unmatched: 14. There are 17 residues in the CDR3. The CDR3 coding sequence is TGTGCCAGCAGTCCCTCGCTTCTCGGGAGGGCGAACAATGAGCAGTTCTTC. It encodes CASSPSLLGRANNEQFF.

The genes are TRBV9 and TRBJ2-7, with 10 bases matching TRBD1. The CDR3 length is 14 residues. CDR1 is SGDLS and CDR2 is YYNGEE in the germline V gene. V lost 1 base to trimming and J lost 5 bases; unmatched junction nucleotides: 3. The CDR3 bases are TGTGCCAGCAGCGTACGCGGGACAGGGGACGAGCAGTACTTC. Amino acids: CASSVRGTGDEQYF.

This clonotype has a handful of counts. The V call is TRBV28, the J call TRBJ2-3; TRBD1 agrees at 7 bases. CDR3 length equals 16 residues. Germline V lookup: CDR1 MDHEN, CDR2 SYDVKM. J was trimmed by 2 bases and V by 6 bases; bases with no gene match: 11. This CDR3 reads CASSQTGVFNTDTQYF. Written as DNA, the CDR3 is TGTGCCAGCAGCCAAACAGGGGTCTTCAACACAGATACGCAGTATTTT.

The gene calls are TRBV7-2 and TRBJ2-3; D is ambiguous. Germline loops: CDR1 SGHTA, CDR2 FQGNSA. The length of the CDR3 is 16 residues. Trimming took 4 bases from V and 6 from J, leaving 20 bases between them. This chain's CDR3 is CASSSQLFYDMDTQYF. CDR3 DNA: TGTGCCAGCAGCTCGCAGCTTTTTTACGACATGGATACGCAGTATTTT.

The sample holds many counts of this clonotype. The chain combines TRBV28 with TRBJ2-7; TRBD1 might be the D (5 bases). Trimming shortened V by 6 bases and J by 6 bases, and 18 bases separated the two germline ends. The length of the CDR3 is 14 residues. Germline CDR1 is MDHEN and CDR2 is SYDVKM. As DNA, the CDR3 is TGTGCCAGCAGCTCCTCAGGGAACCCTGGCGAGCAGTACTTC. This sequence encodes CASSSSGNPGEQYF.

V and J are TRBV30 and TRBJ2-7; possibly TRBD1 or TRBD2 for D (5 bases each). Between the trimmed V and J ends, which lost 0 bases and 4 bases, there was a span of 7 bases. CDR1 and CDR2 from the germline V gene are GTSNPN and SVGIG (reference sequence). This CDR3 comprises 12 residues. The CDR3 bases are TGTGCCTGGAGTGTGGGGGTTTACGAGCAGTACTTC. As protein: CAWSVGVYEQYF.

V usage is TRBV12-3 or TRBV12-4 and J usage is TRBJ2-1; D gene uncertain. The V and J ends lost 7 bases and 2 bases respectively, with 12 bases between them. The CDR3 is 14 residues long. The chain's CDR3 is CASTRHQTYNEQFF. CDR3 DNA: TGTGCCAGCACCCGACATCAAACCTACAATGAGCAGTTCTTC.

This clonotype showed up just a few times. The chain links TRBV6-1 to TRBJ2-1, with 8 positions matching TRBD2. This CDR3 spans 16 amino acids. Germline V gene data show CDR1 as MNHNS and CDR2 as SASEGT. V trimming: 6 bases; J trimming: 7 bases; junction bases outside the gene matches: 14. The CDR3 DNA reads as TGTGCCAGCAGACCACTCTCAGCGGGAGCTCGAAATGAGCAGTTCTTC. Its protein is CASRPLSAGARNEQFF.

This rearrangement joins TRBV7-2 to TRBJ2-1; D is undetermined. The V gene's germline CDR1 is SGHTA and CDR2 FQGNSA. The CDR3 totals 15 residues. Trimming removed 5 bases from V and 8 bases from J, with 19 bases in between. The CDR3 loop is CASSIGPSSSHEQFF. CDR3 nucleotides: TGTGCCAGCAGCATTGGTCCCTCTTCATCCCATGAGCAGTTCTTC.

This clonotype showed up just a few times. The V call is TRBV15, the J call TRBJ2-3; D not certain. Trimming removed 0 bases from V and 2 bases from J, with 3 bases in between. Germline V gene sequence: CDR1 LNHNV, CDR2 YYDKDF (reference sequence). This CDR3 has 13 residues. The CDR3 protein is CATSRDPTDTQYF. CDR3 sequence (DNA): TGTGCCACCAGCAGAGACCCCACAGATACGCAGTATTTT.